The 20 T cell receptor beta chains presented below share a single source sample, sequenced in a study of T cell responses to AZD1222 COVID-19 vaccine. Produced via immunoSEQ multiplex PCR; TCRdb's table is partial and in-frame only. The table records 90,000 to 150,000 clones, around 84% of them present only once. The sequencing used peripheral blood, collected 28 days after the second AZD1222 dose. The origin of the receptors is an adult who received the AZD1222 COVID-19 vaccine.

This chain uses TRBV9 with TRBJ2-3; D is perhaps TRBD2 (5 bases). This CDR3 comprises 14 residues. V was pared by 0 bases and J by 2 bases, with 7 bases between. CDR1 and CDR2 from the germline V gene are SGDLS and YYNGEE. The CDR3 bases are TGTGCCAGCAGCGTAGAGAGGGACACAGATACGCAGTATTTT. It yields the protein CASSVERDTDTQYF.

The chain combines TRBV5-1 with TRBJ2-7, with 9 nucleotides matching TRBD1. In germline, CDR1 is SGHRS, CDR2 YFSETQ. The V segment lost 4 bases and the J segment 5 bases; nucleotides outside the gene matches: 16. The CDR3 length is 17 residues. The CDR3 DNA reads as TGCGCCAGCAGCCTGGGATTACCGGGACAGGGACCCCACGAGCAGTACTTC. It is translated as CASSLGLPGQGPHEQYF.

This rearrangement joins TRBV30 to TRBJ1-5, with D unclear. CDR3 length equals 13 residues. V was clipped by 2 bases and J by 0 bases, with 5 bases between them. CDR1 GTSNPN and CDR2 SVGIG come from the germline V gene (reference sequence). The CDR3 here is CAWSKDSNQPQHF. As DNA, the CDR3 is TGTGCCTGGAGTAAAGATAGCAATCAGCCCCAGCATTTT.

The V call is TRBV3-1 (or the pseudogene TRBV3-2), the J call TRBJ2-2; 10 nucleotides agree with TRBD2. From germline, CDR1 is LGHDT and CDR2 YNNKEL (reference sequence). The CDR3 runs to 16 residues. V gave up 4 bases and J gave up 6 bases; unmatched junction bases: 8. CDR3 nucleotides: TGTGCCAGCAGCCGCCTAGCGGGGGACTTAGCCGGGGAGCTGTTTTTT. It translates to CASSRLAGDLAGELFF.

The CDR3 loop reads CASSLGGDVSNQPQHF. Written as DNA, the CDR3 is TGTGCCAGCAGCTTGGGAGGGGACGTTAGCAATCAGCCCCAGCATTTT. The chain has TRBV5-6 and TRBJ1-5, with D perhaps matching TRBD1 (5 bases). The germline V and J ends were trimmed by 0 bases and 0 bases, with 10 bases remaining between them. CDR1 and CDR2 (germline): SGHDT, YYEEEE. The CDR3 has 16 residues.

This CDR3 is CASKRSGTNTEAFF. As DNA, the CDR3 is TGTGCCAGCAAAAGGAGTGGAACGAACACTGAAGCTTTCTTT. The chain employs TRBV2 and TRBJ1-1; D remains ambiguous. The CDR3 length is 14 residues. Trimming removed 7 bases from V and 1 base from J, with 13 bases in between. Per germline, CDR1 SNHLY and CDR2 FYNNEI.

The chain carries TRBV10-3 and TRBJ1-5; 11 nucleotides match TRBD1. V shed 6 bases and J 11 bases; nucleotides not matched to a gene: 9. Germline assignment: CDR1 ENHRY and CDR2 SYGVKD. CDR3 length equals 14 residues. The CDR3 DNA follows: TGTGCCATCAGCCCAGGACAGGGGGCGATCTCCCAGCATTTT. Its protein is CAISPGQGAISQHF.

The J gene is TRBJ2-2, the V gene TRBV5-1; 13 bases are shared with TRBD2. The CDR3 is 16 residues long. Unmatched junction bases numbered 2, after V lost 0 bases and J lost 6 bases. CDR1 is SGHRS and CDR2 is YFSETQ in the germline V gene. The CDR3 DNA reads as TGCGCCAGCAGCTTGGGACTAGCGGGAGGCCCCGGGGAGCTGTTTTTT. It encodes CASSLGLAGGPGELFF.

This chain joins TRBV6-5 and TRBJ2-7; possibly TRBD2 for D (6 bases). The V end lost 8 bases, the J end lost 0 bases, and 11 bases lay between the germline ends. Germline V gives CDR1 MNHEY, CDR2 SVGAGI. The CDR3 contains 13 residues. The CDR3 loop is CASFRRGSYEQYF. The CDR3, as DNA: TGTGCCAGCTTTAGGCGGGGCTCCTACGAGCAGTACTTC.

This clone was observed a handful of times. The chain links TRBV4-3 to TRBJ1-6; tentatively, D is TRBD1 (5 bases). Germline lookup yields CDR1 LGHNA and CDR2 YSLEER. V lost 2 bases and J 9 bases, leaving 14 bases between the germline ends. The CDR3 runs to 15 residues. The CDR3 sequence: CASSQSTGDPSPLHF. The CDR3 nucleotides are TGCGCCAGCAGCCAATCTACAGGAGACCCTTCACCCCTCCACTTT.

J is TRBJ2-5 and V is TRBV7-7; 7 positions match TRBD1. The length of the CDR3 is 17 residues. Germline CDR1 is SSHAT and CDR2 is FNYEAQ (reference sequence). Germline trimming cut 1 base from V and 1 base from J; bases unmatched to any gene: 9. Here the CDR3 reads CASSLGLRTGVQETQYF. The CDR3 DNA follows: TGTGCCAGCAGCTTAGGGTTGCGAACAGGGGTCCAAGAGACCCAGTACTTC.

The chain carries TRBV7-9 and TRBJ1-4, with a possible D match to TRBD1 (6 bases). V lost 11 bases to trimming and J lost 2 bases, with 9 bases between them. Germline CDR1 is SEHNR and CDR2 is FQNEAQ (reference sequence). This CDR3 contains 12 residues. This CDR3 is CASGATNEKLFF. In DNA form, the CDR3 reads TGTGCCTCGGGGGCGACTAATGAAAAACTGTTTTTT.

This clone occurred once. The CDR3 sequence: CASSVAEDRVYEQYF. The CDR3, as DNA: TGTGCCAGCAGCGTAGCCGAGGACAGGGTCTACGAGCAGTACTTC. The chain combines TRBV9 with TRBJ2-7, with TRBD1 matching 8 bases. CDR1 is SGDLS and CDR2 is YYNGEE in the germline V gene. CDR3 size: 15 residues. V dropped 0 bases and J dropped 3; count of bases not matched to a gene: 5.

The chain employs TRBV6-5 and TRBJ1-2; TRBD1 agrees at 11 bases. Germline assignment: CDR1 MNHEY and CDR2 SVGAGI. This CDR3 has 14 amino acids. J was trimmed by 4 bases and V by 5 bases; bases with no gene match: 3. The CDR3 DNA reads as TGTGCCAGCAGTAAGGACAGGGGGCTCTATGGCTACACCTTC. Protein product: CASSKDRGLYGYTF.

V is TRBV7-9 and J is TRBJ2-5; D gene unclear. CDR3 size: 13 residues. The V end was cut by 9 bases, the J end by 4 bases, with 15 bases between. Germline V gene lookup returns CDR1 SEHNR and CDR2 FQNEAQ (reference sequence). CDR3 region: CASSSDTPETQYF. CDR3 bases: TGTGCCAGTTCCTCGGATACCCCAGAGACCCAGTACTTC. Together with reference TRBV7-9 and TRBJ2-5, the CDR3 gives the full variable domain: DTGVSQNPRHKITKRGQNVTFRCDPISEHNRLYWYRQTLGQGPEFLTYFQNEAQLEKSRLLSDRFSAERPKGSFSTLEIQRTEQGDSAMYLCASSSDTPETQYFGPGTRLLVL.

This chain joins TRBV29-1 and TRBJ2-7; D is uncertain. Trimming left V 4 bases short and J 5 bases short, with 3 bases between. The CDR3 consists of 9 residues. Germline V CDR1 and CDR2: SQVTM, ANQGSEA. The DNA of the CDR3 is TGCAGCGTTGCAGACGAGCAGTACTTC. It codes for CSVADEQYF.

This clone has a single count. The rearrangement links TRBV6-5 to TRBJ1-5; D gene uncertain. The CDR3 is made up of 14 amino acids. The V gene's germline CDR1 is MNHEY and CDR2 SVGAGI. The ends were cut back, 0 bases at V and 7 bases at J, with 10 bases in the middle. The CDR3, as DNA: TGTGCCAGCAGTTACTCCCAGGTCAGCCAGCCCCAGCATTTT. Translated: CASSYSQVSQPQHF.

The chain recombines TRBV6-6 with TRBJ1-6; D remains ambiguous. The CDR3 sequence is 12 residues long. The germline V gene has CDR1 MNHNY and CDR2 SVGAGI (reference sequence). Between the trimmed V and J ends, which lost 4 bases and 7 bases, there was a span of 5 bases. CDR3 nucleotides: TGTGCCAGCAGTTTAGCAAATTCACCCCTCCACTTT. Translated, it gives CASSLANSPLHF.

This clone was detected once. The J gene is TRBJ1-1, the V gene TRBV28; the D gene is possibly TRBD1 (5 bases). The CDR3 is made up of 15 amino acids. Trimming removed 2 bases at V and 2 bases at J, with 12 bases between. Germline CDR1 MDHEN, CDR2 SYDVKM. CDR3 protein: CASSLRQRGNTEAFF. CDR3 DNA sequence: TGTGCCAGCAGTTTACGACAGCGGGGAAACACTGAAGCTTTCTTT. Supplemented by reference TRBV28 and TRBJ1-1, the full variable domain reads DVKVTQSSRYLVKRTGEKVFLECVQDMDHENMFWYRQDPGLGLRLIYFSYDVKMKEKGDIPEGYSVSREKKERFSLILESASTNQTSMYLCASSLRQRGNTEAFFGQGTRLTVV.

The V and J genes are TRBV7-2 and TRBJ2-1, with D perhaps given as TRBD1 or TRBD2 (5 bases each). The CDR3 totals 14 residues. Germline assignment: CDR1 SGHTA and CDR2 FQGNSA. With 1 base removed from V and 5 bases from J, the gap between germline ends came to 9 bases. The CDR3 region has the DNA TGTGCCAGCAGCTTAGATTGGGGGAACAATGAGCAGTTCTTC. Residues: CASSLDWGNNEQFF. Filled out from reference TRBV7-2 and TRBJ2-1, the complete variable domain reads GAGVSQSPSNKVTEKGKDVELRCDPISGHTALYWYRQSLGQGLEFLIYFQGNSAPDKSGLPSDRFSAERTGGSVSTLTIQRTQQEDSAVYLCASSLDWGNNEQFFGPGTRLTVL.